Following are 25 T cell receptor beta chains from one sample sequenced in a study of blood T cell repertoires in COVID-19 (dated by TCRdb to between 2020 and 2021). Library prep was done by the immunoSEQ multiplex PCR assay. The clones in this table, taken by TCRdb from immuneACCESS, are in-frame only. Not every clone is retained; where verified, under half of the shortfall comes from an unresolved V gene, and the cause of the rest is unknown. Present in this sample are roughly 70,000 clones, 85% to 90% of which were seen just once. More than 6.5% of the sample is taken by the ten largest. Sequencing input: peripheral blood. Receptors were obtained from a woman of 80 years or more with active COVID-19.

The CDR3 DNA sequence: TGTGCCAGCAGCGCAGACTCCGTGTTAAGGGGTGTGAACACCGGGGAGCTGTTTTTT. This encodes CASSADSVLRGVNTGELFF. The rearrangement uses TRBV9 and TRBJ2-2, with D tentatively TRBD1 (5 bases). Germline values: CDR1 SGDLS, CDR2 YYNGEE. CDR3 length: 19 residues. Trimming removed 3 bases from V and 1 base from J, with 22 bases in between.

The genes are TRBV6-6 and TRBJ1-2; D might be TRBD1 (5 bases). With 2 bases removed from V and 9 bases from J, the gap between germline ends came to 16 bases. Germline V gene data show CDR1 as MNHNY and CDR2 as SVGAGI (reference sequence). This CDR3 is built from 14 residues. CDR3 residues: CASSYPGRDWSYTF. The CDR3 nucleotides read TGTGCCAGCAGTTACCCGGGGAGGGACTGGAGCTACACCTTC.

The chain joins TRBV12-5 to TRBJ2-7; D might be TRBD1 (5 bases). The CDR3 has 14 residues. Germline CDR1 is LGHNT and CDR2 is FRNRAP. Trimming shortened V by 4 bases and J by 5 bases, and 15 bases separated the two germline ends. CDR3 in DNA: TGTGCTAGTGGTTGGGGCCTGGACCGGGACGAGCAGTACTTC. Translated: CASGWGLDRDEQYF.

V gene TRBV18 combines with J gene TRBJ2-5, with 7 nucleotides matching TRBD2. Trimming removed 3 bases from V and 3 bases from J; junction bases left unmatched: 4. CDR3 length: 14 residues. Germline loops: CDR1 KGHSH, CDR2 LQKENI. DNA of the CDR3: TGTGCCAGCTCACCGCCCGGGACTAAAGAGACCCAGTACTTC. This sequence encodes CASSPPGTKETQYF.

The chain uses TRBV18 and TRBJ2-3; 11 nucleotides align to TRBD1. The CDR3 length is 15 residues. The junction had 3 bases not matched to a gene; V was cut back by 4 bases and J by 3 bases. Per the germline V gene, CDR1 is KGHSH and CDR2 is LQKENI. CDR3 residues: CASSLDRGRTDTQYF. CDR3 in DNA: TGTGCCAGCTCACTGGACAGGGGGCGGACAGATACGCAGTATTTT.

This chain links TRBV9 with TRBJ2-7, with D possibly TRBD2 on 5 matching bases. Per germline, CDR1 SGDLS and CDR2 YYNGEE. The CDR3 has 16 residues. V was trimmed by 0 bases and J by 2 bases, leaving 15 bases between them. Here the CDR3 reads CASSVADGRFTYEQYF. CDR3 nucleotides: TGTGCCAGCAGCGTAGCCGATGGGAGATTTACCTACGAGCAGTACTTC.

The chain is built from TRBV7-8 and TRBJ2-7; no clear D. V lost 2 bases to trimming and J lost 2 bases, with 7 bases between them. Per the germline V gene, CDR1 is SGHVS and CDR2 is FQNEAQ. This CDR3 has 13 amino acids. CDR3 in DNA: TGTGCCAGCAGCTTAATCCCTACCTACGAGCAGTACTTC. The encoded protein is CASSLIPTYEQYF.

The CDR3 DNA sequence: TGTGCCAGCAGCACAGGGGATTCACCCCTCCACTTT. Translated: CASSTGDSPLHF. This chain uses TRBV3-1 (or the pseudogene TRBV3-2) with TRBJ1-6; TRBD1 agrees at 7 bases. Looked up from germline, CDR1 is LGHDT and CDR2 is YNNKEL (reference sequence). V lost 5 bases, J lost 8 bases, and 0 bases stayed unmatched. The CDR3 has 12 residues.

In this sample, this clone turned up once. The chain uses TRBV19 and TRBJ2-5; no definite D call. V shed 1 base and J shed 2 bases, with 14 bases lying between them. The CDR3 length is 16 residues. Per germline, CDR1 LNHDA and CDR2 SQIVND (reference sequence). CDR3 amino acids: CASSIGSSPLQETQYF. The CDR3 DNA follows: TGTGCCAGTAGTATAGGGAGCAGTCCCCTTCAAGAGACCCAGTACTTC.

For the CDR3, the DNA is TGTGCCAGCAGTCTCGAATCCCGCCGGGAGTACTTC. This sequence encodes CASSLESRREYF. The chain uses TRBV6-2 or TRBV6-3 and TRBJ2-7; D is ambiguous. Germline values: CDR1 MNHEY, CDR2 SVGEGT. The CDR3 runs 12 residues. V lost 5 bases, J lost 11 bases, and 16 bases lay in between.

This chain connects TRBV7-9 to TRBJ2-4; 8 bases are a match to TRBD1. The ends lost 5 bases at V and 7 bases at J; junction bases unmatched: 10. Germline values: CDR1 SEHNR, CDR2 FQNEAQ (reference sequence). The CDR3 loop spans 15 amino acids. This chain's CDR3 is CASSPRTGNLNIQYF. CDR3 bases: TGTGCCAGCAGCCCCCGGACAGGGAACCTCAACATTCAGTACTTC.

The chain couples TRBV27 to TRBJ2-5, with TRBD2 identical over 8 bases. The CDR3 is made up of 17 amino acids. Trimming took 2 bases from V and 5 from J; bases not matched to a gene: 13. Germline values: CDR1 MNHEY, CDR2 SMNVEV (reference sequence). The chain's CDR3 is CASSLRATGGPWETQYF. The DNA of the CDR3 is TGTGCCAGCAGTTTAAGGGCAACGGGAGGGCCTTGGGAGACCCAGTACTTC.

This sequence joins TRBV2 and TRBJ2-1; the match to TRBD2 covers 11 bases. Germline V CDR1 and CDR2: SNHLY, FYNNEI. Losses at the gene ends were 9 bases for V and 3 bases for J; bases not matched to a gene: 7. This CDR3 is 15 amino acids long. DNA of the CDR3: TGTGCCAGTGGGAGGGGGACTAGCGGCTACAATGAGCAGTTCTTC. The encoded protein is CASGRGTSGYNEQFF.

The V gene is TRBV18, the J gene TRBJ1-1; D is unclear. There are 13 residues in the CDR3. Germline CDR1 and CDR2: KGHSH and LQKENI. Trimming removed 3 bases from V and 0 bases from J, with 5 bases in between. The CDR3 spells CASSPGMNTEAFF. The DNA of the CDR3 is TGTGCCAGCTCACCCGGGATGAACACTGAAGCTTTCTTT.

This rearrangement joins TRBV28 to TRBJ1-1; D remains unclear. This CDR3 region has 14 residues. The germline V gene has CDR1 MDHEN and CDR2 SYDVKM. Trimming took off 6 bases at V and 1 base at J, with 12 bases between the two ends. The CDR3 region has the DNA TGTGCCAGCAGGCCGGCGGAGGGGAACACTGAAGCTTTCTTT. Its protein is CASRPAEGNTEAFF.

As DNA, the CDR3 is TGCAGTGCTAGTCGCCAGGCTTCCTACGAGCAGTACTTC. Amino acid sequence: CSASRQASYEQYF. V gene TRBV20-1 combines with J gene TRBJ2-7; D unresolved. The CDR3 is made up of 13 amino acids. Per germline, CDR1 DFQATT and CDR2 SNEGSKA (reference sequence). Trimming stripped 3 bases from V and 1 base from J, with 10 bases between.

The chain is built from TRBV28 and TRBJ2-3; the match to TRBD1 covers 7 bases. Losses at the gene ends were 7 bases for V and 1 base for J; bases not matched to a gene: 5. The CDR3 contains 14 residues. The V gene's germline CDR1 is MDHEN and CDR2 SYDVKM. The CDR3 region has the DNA TGTGCCAGCATTCCGGACAGGCGCACAGATACGCAGTATTTT. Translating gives CASIPDRRTDTQYF.

The CDR3 spells CAWSVIGGGNQPQHF. In nucleotides, the CDR3 is TGTGCCTGGAGTGTAATAGGGGGGGGCAATCAGCCCCAGCATTTT. This sequence joins TRBV30 and TRBJ1-5; D possibly corresponds to TRBD1 (6 bases). The CDR3 is 15 residues long. V was pared by 0 bases and J by 2 bases, with 11 bases between. Germline CDR1 reads GTSNPN; CDR2 reads SVGIG (reference sequence).

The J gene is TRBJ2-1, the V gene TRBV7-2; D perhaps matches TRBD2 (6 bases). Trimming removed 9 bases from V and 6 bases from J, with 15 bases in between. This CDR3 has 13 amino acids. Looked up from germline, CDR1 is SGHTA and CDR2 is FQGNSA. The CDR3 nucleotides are TGTGCCAGTCGGCCCCCCGGGGGCAATGAGCAGTTCTTC. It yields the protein CASRPPGGNEQFF.

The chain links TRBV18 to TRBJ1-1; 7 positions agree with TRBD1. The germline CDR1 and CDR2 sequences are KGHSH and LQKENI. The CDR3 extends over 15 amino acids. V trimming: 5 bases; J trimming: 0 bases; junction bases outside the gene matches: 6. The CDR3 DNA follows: TGTGCCAGCTCAACAACGACAGGGTTGAACACTGAAGCTTTCTTT. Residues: CASSTTTGLNTEAFF.

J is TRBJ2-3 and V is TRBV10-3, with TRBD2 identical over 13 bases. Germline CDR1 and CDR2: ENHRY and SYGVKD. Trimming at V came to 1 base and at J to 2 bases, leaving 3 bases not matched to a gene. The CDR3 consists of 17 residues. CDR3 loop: CAISEWGTSGNTDTQYF. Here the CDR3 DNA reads TGTGCCATCAGTGAGTGGGGGACTAGCGGGAACACAGATACGCAGTATTTT.

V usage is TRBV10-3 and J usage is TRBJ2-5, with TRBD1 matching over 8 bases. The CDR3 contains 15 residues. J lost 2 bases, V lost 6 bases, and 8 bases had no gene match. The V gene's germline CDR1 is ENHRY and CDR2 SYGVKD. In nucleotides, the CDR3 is TGTGCCATCAGAGCACGGGGACAGGCACAAGAGACCCAGTACTTC. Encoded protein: CAIRARGQAQETQYF.

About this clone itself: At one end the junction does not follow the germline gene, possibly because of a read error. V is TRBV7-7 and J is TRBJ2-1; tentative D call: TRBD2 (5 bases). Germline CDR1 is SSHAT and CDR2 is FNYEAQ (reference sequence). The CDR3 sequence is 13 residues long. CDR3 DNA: TGTGCTAGCAGCTTAGATAGAGGGAATGAGCAGTTCTTC. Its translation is CASSLDRGNEQFF.

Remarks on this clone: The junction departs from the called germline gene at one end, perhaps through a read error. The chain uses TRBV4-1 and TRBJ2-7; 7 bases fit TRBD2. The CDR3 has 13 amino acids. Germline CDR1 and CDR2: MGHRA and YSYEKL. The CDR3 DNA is TGCGCCAGCAGCCAAGAATTTCTGGCGGGGGTAACCTTC. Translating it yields CASSQEFLAGVTF.

The CDR3 nucleotides read TGTGCCAGCAGCTCTTCCCCTGCTGGAAACACCATATATTTT. It specifies CASSSSPAGNTIYF. This chain uses TRBV7-2 with TRBJ1-3; no definite D call. The CDR3 covers 14 residues. Looked up from germline, CDR1 is SGHTA and CDR2 is FQGNSA. Between the trimmed V and J ends, which lost 4 bases and 2 bases, there was a span of 9 bases.